This T cell receptor (beta chain) was documented in a study of cytomegalovirus exposure and HLA in healthy donors. General study findings and limits: Altogether, 150 to 200 TCR beta chains were recorded as cytomegalovirus-associated.

With 60 Vbeta and 13 Jbeta primers, the PCR was carried out. Assay: immunoSEQ multiplex PCR; the TCRdb copy retains only in-frame clones and omits some. The sample includes approximately 200,000 clones, almost 80% of them seen just once. On this clone: Its antigen is not known. Other DNA sequences from this sample encode an identical CDR3 as well.

Trimming stripped 0 bases from V and 2 bases from J, with 10 bases between. The CDR3 is made up of 15 amino acids. Germline lookup yields CDR1 SGHRS and CDR2 YFSETQ. The gene calls are TRBV5-1 and TRBJ2-3, with D possibly being TRBD1 (5 bases). Sequenced input: PBMCs. The TCR sequence derives from a man between 18 and 35 years old in good health and CMV-seronegative. In DNA form, the CDR3 reads TGCGCCAGCAGCTTGGTAAACAGGATCACAGATACGCAGTATTTT. This translates into CASSLVNRITDTQYF.